Listed here are 7 T cell receptor beta chains from one sample, sequenced in a study of cytomegalovirus exposure and HLA in healthy donors. PCR was performed using 60 Vbeta and 13 Jbeta primers. Only in-frame clones appear in the TCRdb table, and some are missing; sequencing was by immunoSEQ multiplex PCR. The repertoire holds roughly 150,000 clones, with over 80% as singletons. The sequencing input was PBMCs. The receptors originated from a boy aged 2 to 10 in good health and CMV-seronegative.

The genes are TRBV2 and TRBJ1-5; D ambiguous. From germline, CDR1 is SNHLY and CDR2 FYNNEI. This CDR3 is built from 14 residues. The V and J ends lost 2 bases and 2 bases respectively, with 7 bases between them. Here the CDR3 DNA reads TGTGCCAGCAGTGAACGGCAGGGCAATCAGCCCCAGCATTTT. Encoded protein: CASSERQGNQPQHF.

The J gene is TRBJ1-1, the V gene TRBV29-1; weak D call: TRBD1 (5 bases). Trimming pared 6 bases from V and 6 bases from J, leaving 17 bases between. The CDR3 is made up of 13 amino acids. CDR1 and CDR2 (germline): SQVTM, ANQGSEA. The CDR3 here is CSVDLLTASEAFF. The CDR3 nucleotides are TGCAGCGTCGACTTATTGACAGCCTCTGAAGCTTTCTTT.

The chain links TRBV9 to TRBJ2-3, with 7 bases lining up with TRBD1. Germline CDR1 and CDR2: SGDLS and YYNGEE. J gave up 3 bases and V 0 bases, and 7 bases lay outside the gene matches. This CDR3 has 16 residues. The CDR3 spells CASSVEPGGQTDTQYF. CDR3 nucleotides: TGTGCCAGCAGCGTAGAACCAGGGGGTCAAACAGATACGCAGTATTTT.

The gene calls are TRBV18 and TRBJ1-5; tentative D call: TRBD1 (5 bases). This CDR3 comprises 14 residues. Germline V CDR1 and CDR2: KGHSH, LQKENI. V lost 3 bases and J 7 bases, leaving 13 bases between the germline ends. The CDR3 bases are TGTGCCAGCTCACCGGAAGCTAGACAGCAGCCCCAGCATTTT. Protein sequence: CASSPEARQQPQHF.

The chain's CDR3 is CASSLDRISLYF. CDR3 sequence (DNA): TGTGCCAGCAGCCTGGACAGGATATCACTGTATTTT. The chain uses TRBV5-8 and TRBJ2-3; 7 bases map to TRBD1. CDR3 size: 12 residues. V dropped 4 bases and J dropped 14; count of bases not matched to a gene: 10. CDR1 and CDR2 from the germline V gene are SGHTS and YDEGEE.

V gene TRBV2 combines with J gene TRBJ2-4; D may be TRBD1 (6 bases). The CDR3 runs 13 residues. CDR1 and CDR2 from the germline V gene are SNHLY and FYNNEI. V lost 5 bases and J lost 4, with 9 bases in between. The CDR3 is CASSRDNKNIQYF. The CDR3 coding sequence is TGTGCCAGCAGTCGGGACAATAAAAACATTCAGTACTTC.

A note on this clone: Other DNA sequences from this sample encode an identical CDR3 as well. V gene TRBV5-4 combines with J gene TRBJ2-7; D ambiguous. From germline, CDR1 is SGHNT and CDR2 YYREEE (reference sequence). The length of the CDR3 is 11 residues. V was clipped by 3 bases and J by 4 bases, with 5 bases between them. CDR3 amino acids: CASSSSYEQYF. As DNA, the CDR3 is TGTGCCAGCAGCTCTTCGTACGAGCAGTACTTC.